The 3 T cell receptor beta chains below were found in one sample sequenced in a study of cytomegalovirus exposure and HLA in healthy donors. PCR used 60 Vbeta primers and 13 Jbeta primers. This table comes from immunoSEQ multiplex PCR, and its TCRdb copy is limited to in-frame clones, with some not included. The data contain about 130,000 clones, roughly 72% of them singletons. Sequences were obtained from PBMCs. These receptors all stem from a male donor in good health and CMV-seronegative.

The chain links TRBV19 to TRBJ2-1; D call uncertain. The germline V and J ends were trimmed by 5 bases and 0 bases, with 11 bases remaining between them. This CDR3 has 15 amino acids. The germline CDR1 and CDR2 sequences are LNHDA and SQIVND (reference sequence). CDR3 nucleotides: TGTGCCAGTAGTCCAAGTTGGAGCTCCTACAATGAGCAGTTCTTC. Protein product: CASSPSWSSYNEQFF.

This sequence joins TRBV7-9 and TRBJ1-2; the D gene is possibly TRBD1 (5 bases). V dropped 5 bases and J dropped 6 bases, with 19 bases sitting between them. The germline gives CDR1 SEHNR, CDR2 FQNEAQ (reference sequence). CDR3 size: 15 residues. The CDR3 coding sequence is TGTGCCAGCAGCGAATTGACAGCAGGGTCCCATGGCTACACCTTC. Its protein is CASSELTAGSHGYTF.

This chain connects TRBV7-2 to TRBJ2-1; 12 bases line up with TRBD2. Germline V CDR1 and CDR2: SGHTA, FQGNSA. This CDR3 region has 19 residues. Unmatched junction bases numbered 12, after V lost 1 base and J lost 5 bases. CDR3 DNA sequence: TGTGCCAGCAGCTTAGATGCGGGTGGACTAGCGGGGAGAGACAATGAGCAGTTCTTC. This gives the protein CASSLDAGGLAGRDNEQFF.